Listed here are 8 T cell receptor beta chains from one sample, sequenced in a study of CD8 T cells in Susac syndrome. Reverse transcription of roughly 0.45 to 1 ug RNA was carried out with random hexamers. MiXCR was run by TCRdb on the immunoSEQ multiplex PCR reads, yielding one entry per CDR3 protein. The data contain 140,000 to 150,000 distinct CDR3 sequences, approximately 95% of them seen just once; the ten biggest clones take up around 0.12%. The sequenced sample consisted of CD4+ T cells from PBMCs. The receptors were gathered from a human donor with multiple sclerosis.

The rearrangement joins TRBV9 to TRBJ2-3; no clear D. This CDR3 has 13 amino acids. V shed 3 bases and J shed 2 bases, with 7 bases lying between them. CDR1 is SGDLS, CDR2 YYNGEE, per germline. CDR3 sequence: CASSAGVTDTQYF. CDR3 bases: TGTGCCAGCAGCGCCGGAGTCACAGATACGCAGTATTTT. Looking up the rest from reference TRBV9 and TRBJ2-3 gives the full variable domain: DSGVTQTPKHLITATGQRVTLRCSPRSGDLSVYWYQQSLDQGLQFLIQYYNGEERAKGNILERFSAQQFPDLHSELNLSSLELGDSALYFCASSAGVTDTQYFGPGTRLTVL.

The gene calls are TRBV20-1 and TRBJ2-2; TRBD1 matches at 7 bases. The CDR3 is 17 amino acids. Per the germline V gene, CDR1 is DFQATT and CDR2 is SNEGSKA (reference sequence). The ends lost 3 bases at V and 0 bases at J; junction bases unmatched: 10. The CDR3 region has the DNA TGCAGTGCTAGTGGGTTTAGACAGGGAGCGAACACCGGGGAGCTGTTTTTT. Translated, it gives CSASGFRQGANTGELFF.

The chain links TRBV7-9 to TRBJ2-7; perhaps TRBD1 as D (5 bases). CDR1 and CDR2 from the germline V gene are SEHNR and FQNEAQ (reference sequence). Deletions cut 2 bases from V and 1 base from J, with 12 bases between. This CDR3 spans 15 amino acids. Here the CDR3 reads CASSLFDSGSYEQYF. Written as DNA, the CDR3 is TGTGCCAGCAGCTTATTCGACAGTGGATCCTACGAGCAGTACTTC.

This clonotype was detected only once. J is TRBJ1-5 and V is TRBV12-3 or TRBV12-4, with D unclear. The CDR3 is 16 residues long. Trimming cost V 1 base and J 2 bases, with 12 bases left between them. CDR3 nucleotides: TGTGCCAGCAGTTTAGGATTGGGCCAGGGCAATCAGCCCCAGCATTTT. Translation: CASSLGLGQGNQPQHF.

The CDR3 DNA reads as TGCAGTGCTCAGGATTATAGCAATCAGCCCCAGCATTTT. Protein: CSAQDYSNQPQHF. This chain uses TRBV20-1 with TRBJ1-5; the D is unclear. Germline V gene data show CDR1 as DFQATT and CDR2 as SNEGSKA (reference sequence). There are 13 residues in the CDR3. V dropped 5 bases and J dropped 0 bases, with 8 bases sitting between them.

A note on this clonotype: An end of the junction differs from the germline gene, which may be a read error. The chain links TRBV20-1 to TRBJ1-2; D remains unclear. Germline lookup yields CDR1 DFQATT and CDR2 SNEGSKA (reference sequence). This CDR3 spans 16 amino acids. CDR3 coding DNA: TGCAGTGCTAGGGGAGCTCTGATCTCCCCTAAATATGGCTACACCTTC. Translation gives CSARGALISPKYGYTF.

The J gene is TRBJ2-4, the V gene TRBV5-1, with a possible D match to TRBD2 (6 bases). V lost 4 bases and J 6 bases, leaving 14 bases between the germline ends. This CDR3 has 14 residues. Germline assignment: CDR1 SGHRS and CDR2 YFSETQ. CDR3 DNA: TGCGCCAGCAGCCCCGAGGGAGGACGAAACATTCAGTACTTC. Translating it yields CASSPEGGRNIQYF.

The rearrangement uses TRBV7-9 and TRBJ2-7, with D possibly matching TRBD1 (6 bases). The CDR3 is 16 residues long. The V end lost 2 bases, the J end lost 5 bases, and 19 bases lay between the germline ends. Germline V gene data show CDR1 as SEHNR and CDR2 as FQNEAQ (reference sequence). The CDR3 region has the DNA TGTGCCAGCAGCTTAAAGACGCAGGGGCAATCCCACGAGCAGTACTTC. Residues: CASSLKTQGQSHEQYF. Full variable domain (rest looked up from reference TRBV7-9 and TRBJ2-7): DTGVSQNPRHKITKRGQNVTFRCDPISEHNRLYWYRQTLGQGPEFLTYFQNEAQLEKSRLLSDRFSAERPKGSFSTLEIQRTEQGDSAMYLCASSLKTQGQSHEQYFGPGTRLTVT.